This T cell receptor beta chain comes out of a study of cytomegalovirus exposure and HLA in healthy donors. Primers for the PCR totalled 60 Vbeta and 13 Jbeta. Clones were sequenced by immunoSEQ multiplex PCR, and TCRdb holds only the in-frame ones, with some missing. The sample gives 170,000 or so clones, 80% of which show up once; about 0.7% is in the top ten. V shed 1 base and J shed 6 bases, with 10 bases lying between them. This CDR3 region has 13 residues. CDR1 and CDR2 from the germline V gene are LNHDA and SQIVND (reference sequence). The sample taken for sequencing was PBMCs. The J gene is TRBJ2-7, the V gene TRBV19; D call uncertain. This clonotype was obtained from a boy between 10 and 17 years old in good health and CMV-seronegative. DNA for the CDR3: TGTGCCAGTAGTATAGGCCAGGCCTTCGAGCAGTACTTC. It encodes CASSIGQAFEQYF.